One and the same sample provided the 22 T cell receptor beta chains below, sequenced in a study of blood T cell repertoires in COVID-19. The method was immunoSEQ multiplex PCR; TCRdb's version includes in-frame clones alone and lacks a portion of them. The table shows 300,000 to 400,000 clones, with 70% to 90% occurring only once. Sequences were obtained from PBMCs or T cells enriched from blood (not recorded which). These receptors came from a woman aged 40 to 50 with acute COVID-19.

The chain combines TRBV7-8 with TRBJ2-5, with TRBD2 as a possible D gene (6 bases). Trimming cost V 0 bases and J 5 bases, with 13 bases left between them. The CDR3 runs 15 residues. From germline, CDR1 is SGHVS and CDR2 FQNEAQ. The CDR3 loop reads CASSLAGGGTETQYF. In nucleotides, the CDR3 is TGTGCCAGCAGCTTAGCGGGGGGTGGGACGGAGACCCAGTACTTC.

The chain carries TRBV3-1 (or the pseudogene TRBV3-2) and TRBJ2-2; tentatively, D is TRBD2 (6 bases). Germline V gene sequence: CDR1 LGHDT, CDR2 YNNKEL (reference sequence). Trimming cost V 3 bases and J 1 base, with 15 bases left between them. The CDR3 consists of 17 residues. This chain's CDR3 is CASSQRTGLLNTGELFF. CDR3 bases: TGTGCCAGCAGCCAGCGAACGGGACTCTTGAACACCGGGGAGCTGTTTTTT.

The V gene is TRBV14, the J gene TRBJ2-1; D not resolved. Germline V gene data show CDR1 as SGHDN and CDR2 as FVKESK. The V end lost 2 bases, the J end lost 10 bases, and 12 bases lay between the germline ends. CDR3 length: 13 amino acids. The CDR3 sequence is CASSQLSLGEQFF. CDR3 in DNA: TGTGCCAGCAGCCAACTCTCGCTCGGGGAGCAGTTCTTC.

The V call is TRBV10-3, the J call TRBJ1-5, with a possible D match to TRBD1 (5 bases). This CDR3 is built from 14 residues. The germline V gene encodes CDR1 ENHRY and CDR2 SYGVKD. DNA of the CDR3: TGTGCATTCAACCGGGGGGTAGGCAATCAGCCCCAGCATTTT. Translation: CAFNRGVGNQPQHF.

The chain combines TRBV7-2 with TRBJ1-5; 7 bases fit TRBD1. The V and J ends lost 1 base and 0 bases, in that order; junction bases with no gene match: 3. Germline CDR1 and CDR2: SGHTA and FQGNSA. The CDR3 contains 16 residues. This chain's CDR3 is CASSLGGQHSNQPQHF. CDR3 sequence (DNA): TGTGCCAGCAGCTTAGGGGGACAGCATAGCAATCAGCCCCAGCATTTT.

The CDR3 sequence: CASSLEGVTDTEAFF. The DNA of the CDR3 is TGCGCCAGCAGCTTGGAAGGGGTCACGGACACTGAAGCTTTCTTT. The chain employs TRBV5-1 and TRBJ1-1, with D perhaps matching TRBD1 (5 bases). Germline lookup yields CDR1 SGHRS and CDR2 YFSETQ. With 0 bases removed from V and 3 bases from J, the gap between germline ends came to 12 bases. This CDR3 contains 15 residues.

The V gene is TRBV7-6, the J gene TRBJ2-3, with D tentatively TRBD2 (5 bases). Trimming stripped 7 bases from V and 9 bases from J, with 20 bases between. This CDR3 is 14 amino acids long. From germline, CDR1 is SGHVS and CDR2 FNYEAQ. The CDR3 DNA reads as TGTGCCAGCAACCCCACGGGATCGCTAGGCACGCAGTATTTT. Translation: CASNPTGSLGTQYF.

This chain links TRBV2 with TRBJ2-2; tentative D call: TRBD2 (6 bases). Trimming cost V 5 bases and J 2 bases, with 9 bases left between them. Germline V gene data show CDR1 as SNHLY and CDR2 as FYNNEI. This CDR3 has 14 residues. DNA for the CDR3: TGTGCCAGCAGTAGAACTAGCAACACCGGGGAGCTGTTTTTT. Amino acids: CASSRTSNTGELFF.

The chain carries TRBV28 and TRBJ2-7, with 11 bases fitting TRBD2. The CDR3 is 16 residues long. Germline CDR1 and CDR2: MDHEN and SYDVKM. Losses at the gene ends were 6 bases for V and 5 bases for J; bases not matched to a gene: 12. This CDR3 is CASRLRLSGRAHEQYF. The CDR3 DNA sequence: TGTGCCAGCAGGTTAAGGCTTAGCGGGAGGGCCCACGAGCAGTACTTC.

This chain uses TRBV3-1 (or the pseudogene TRBV3-2) with TRBJ2-2, with D perhaps TRBD1 (5 bases). The V end lost 0 bases, the J end lost 1 base, and 12 bases lay between the germline ends. Looked up from germline, CDR1 is LGHDT and CDR2 is YNNKEL (reference sequence). The CDR3 has 17 residues. The CDR3 DNA is TGTGCCAGCAGCCAAGATATTGGGGCTGAGAACACCGGGGAGCTGTTTTTT. Translating it yields CASSQDIGAENTGELFF.

This clone was picked up one time. The CDR3 is CASSSSRARNTGELFF. In nucleotides, the CDR3 is TGTGCCAGCAGCTCCTCGAGGGCCCGGAACACCGGGGAGCTGTTTTTT. V usage is TRBV5-4 and J usage is TRBJ2-2; D possibly corresponds to TRBD2 (5 bases). Trimming removed 3 bases at V and 1 base at J, with 13 bases between. This CDR3 is 16 amino acids long. CDR1 SGHNT and CDR2 YYREEE come from the germline V gene (reference sequence). Full variable domain (missing parts from reference TRBV5-4 and TRBJ2-2): ETGVTQSPTHLIKTRGQQVTLRCSSQSGHNTVSWYQQALGQGPQFIFQYYREEENGRGNFPPRFSGLQFPNYSSELNVNALELDDSALYLCASSSSRARNTGELFFGEGSRLTVL.

The chain combines TRBV9 with TRBJ2-5; D remains unclear. Germline loops: CDR1 SGDLS, CDR2 YYNGEE. This CDR3 is built from 15 residues. With 0 bases removed from V and 1 base from J, the gap between germline ends came to 10 bases. The CDR3 region is CASSVDNRPQETQYF. In DNA form, the CDR3 reads TGTGCCAGCAGCGTAGACAACAGACCCCAAGAGACCCAGTACTTC.

The chain couples TRBV19 to TRBJ1-1; TRBD1 might be the D (5 bases). Trimming left V 3 bases short and J 7 bases short, with 21 bases between. Germline-derived CDR1 and CDR2 are LNHDA and SQIVND (reference sequence). This CDR3 comprises 16 residues. CDR3 loop: CASSIGHPSRAGEAFF. The CDR3 coding sequence is TGTGCCAGTAGTATTGGACACCCGTCCCGTGCCGGTGAAGCTTTCTTT.

The chain joins TRBV3-1 (or the pseudogene TRBV3-2) to TRBJ2-1; TRBD2 matches 7 bases. This CDR3 has 19 amino acids. Germline lookup yields CDR1 LGHDT and CDR2 YNNKEL (reference sequence). Trimming at V came to 2 bases and at J to 4 bases, leaving 17 bases not matched to a gene. The CDR3 loop reads CASSQRSAGSLHPYNEQFF. DNA of the CDR3: TGTGCCAGCAGCCAACGTTCAGCGGGATCCCTCCACCCTTACAATGAGCAGTTCTTC.

This clone occurred many times. V is TRBV28 and J is TRBJ2-7; perhaps TRBD2 as D (5 bases). The CDR3 is made up of 13 amino acids. Trimming left V 6 bases short and J 1 base short, with 10 bases between. Germline-derived CDR1 and CDR2 are MDHEN and SYDVKM. CDR3: CASRLTRSYEQYF. The CDR3 DNA reads as TGTGCCAGCAGGTTAACTAGGTCCTACGAGCAGTACTTC.

This chain uses TRBV19 with TRBJ1-4; the D gene is possibly TRBD1 (5 bases). Looked up from germline, CDR1 is LNHDA and CDR2 is SQIVND (reference sequence). V dropped 6 bases and J dropped 7 bases, with 15 bases sitting between them. This CDR3 has 14 amino acids. CDR3 protein: CASSPSPGGEKLFF. CDR3 bases: TGTGCCAGTAGCCCATCCCCCGGGGGTGAAAAACTGTTTTTT.

The rearrangement uses TRBV12-3 or TRBV12-4 and TRBJ1-2; the D is unclear. Trimming took 3 bases from V and 5 from J, leaving 7 bases between them. The CDR3 contains 12 residues. In DNA, the CDR3 is TGTGCCAGCAGTTTTTTGTCGTATGGCTACACCTTC. Protein product: CASSFLSYGYTF.

Only a few counts were recorded for this clone. The chain recombines TRBV7-9 with TRBJ1-2, with 10 nucleotides matching TRBD1. Looked up from germline, CDR1 is SEHNR and CDR2 is FQNEAQ (reference sequence). The CDR3 is made up of 17 amino acids. After removal of 4 bases from V and 2 bases from J, the junction contained 10 bases not matched to a gene. CDR3: CASSSKSPGQGNYGYTF. In DNA form, the CDR3 reads TGTGCCAGCAGCTCAAAATCTCCGGGACAGGGGAACTATGGCTACACCTTC.

This clone has only one observation. V is TRBV7-2 and J is TRBJ1-4; D gene uncertain. V lost 2 bases, J lost 7 bases, and 8 bases lay in between. Germline V gene lookup returns CDR1 SGHTA and CDR2 FQGNSA. The CDR3 is made up of 13 amino acids. CDR3 in DNA: TGTGCCAGCAGCTTAACTACCCGTGAAAAACTGTTTTTT. Encoded protein: CASSLTTREKLFF.

V gene TRBV2 combines with J gene TRBJ1-2, with D possibly TRBD1 on 5 matching bases. Trimming removed 6 bases from V and 3 bases from J, with 11 bases in between. The CDR3 contains 13 residues. The germline V gene has CDR1 SNHLY and CDR2 FYNNEI. CDR3 residues: CASSPDSYYGYTF. The CDR3 bases are TGTGCCAGCAGCCCCGACAGCTACTATGGCTACACCTTC.

This chain links TRBV13 with TRBJ2-2; D is perhaps TRBD1 (5 bases). Trimming cost V 6 bases and J 3 bases, with 11 bases left between them. Germline assignment: CDR1 PRHDT and CDR2 FYEKMQ (reference sequence). CDR3 length equals 14 residues. The CDR3 DNA sequence: TGTGCCAGCAGATGGACATTTGACACCGGGGAGCTGTTTTTT. It encodes CASRWTFDTGELFF. Full variable domain (rest looked up from reference TRBV13 and TRBJ2-2): AAGVIQSPRHLIKEKRETATLKCYPIPRHDTVYWYQQGPGQDPQFLISFYEKMQSDKGSIPDRFSAQQFSDYHSELNMSSLELGDSALYFCASRWTFDTGELFFGEGSRLTVL.

The chain couples TRBV6-5 to TRBJ1-4; D unclear. This CDR3 contains 13 residues. Looked up from germline, CDR1 is MNHEY and CDR2 is SVGAGI. Trimming cost V 6 bases and J 5 bases, with 10 bases left between them. The CDR3 here is CASRGRINEKLFF. As DNA, the CDR3 is TGTGCCAGCAGGGGCCGCATCAATGAAAAACTGTTTTTT.